The TCR beta chain under discussion was sequenced for a study of tumor-infiltrating lymphocytes in primary liver carcinoma. Study background: Tumor lesions were T1-T3 N0M0 and spanned roughly 4 to 10 cm. The study, taken as a whole, reports: A significantly higher top-250-clone fraction was found in tumors than in blood (p = 0.039).

Priming with a constant-region primer yielded TCR beta cDNA from 500 ng total RNA. Three nested multiplex PCR rounds of slightly modified ARM-PCR generated TCR beta libraries. The study ran its first two PCR rounds for approximately 10 cycles each, using TRBV1-TRBV30 forward primers and a C-beta reverse primer. TCRdb called the multiplex PCR reads again in MiXCR, with one record for every CDR3 protein. Counted here are 20,000 or so distinct CDR3 sequences, 80% occurring once; the ten biggest clones make up roughly 35%. Regarding this clonotype: Its antigen is currently unknown. The junction does not match germline at one end; this may be a read error.

From germline, CDR1 is SGHNT and CDR2 YENEEA. This CDR3 comprises 15 residues. Both RNA and DNA were isolated together from 20-30 mg of bulk tissue that had not been sorted. The patients had histopathologically diagnosed primary liver carcinoma, and their disease was treated by surgical resection. The patients carried chronic HBV infection and had received no treatment. The sample comprised liver tumor tissue from sampling region 2. The subset here: tumor region T2, inferior pole. The V call is TRBV11-3, the J call TRBJ2-1, with 11 bases lining up with TRBD2. The clonotype originates from a woman aged 25-40 years with primary liver carcinoma and hepatitis B virus infection. The CDR3 reads CAGSRLAGRGYEQFF. The CDR3 coding sequence is TGTGCCGGCAGCCGACTAGCGGGGAGGGGGTACGAGCAGTTCTTC.